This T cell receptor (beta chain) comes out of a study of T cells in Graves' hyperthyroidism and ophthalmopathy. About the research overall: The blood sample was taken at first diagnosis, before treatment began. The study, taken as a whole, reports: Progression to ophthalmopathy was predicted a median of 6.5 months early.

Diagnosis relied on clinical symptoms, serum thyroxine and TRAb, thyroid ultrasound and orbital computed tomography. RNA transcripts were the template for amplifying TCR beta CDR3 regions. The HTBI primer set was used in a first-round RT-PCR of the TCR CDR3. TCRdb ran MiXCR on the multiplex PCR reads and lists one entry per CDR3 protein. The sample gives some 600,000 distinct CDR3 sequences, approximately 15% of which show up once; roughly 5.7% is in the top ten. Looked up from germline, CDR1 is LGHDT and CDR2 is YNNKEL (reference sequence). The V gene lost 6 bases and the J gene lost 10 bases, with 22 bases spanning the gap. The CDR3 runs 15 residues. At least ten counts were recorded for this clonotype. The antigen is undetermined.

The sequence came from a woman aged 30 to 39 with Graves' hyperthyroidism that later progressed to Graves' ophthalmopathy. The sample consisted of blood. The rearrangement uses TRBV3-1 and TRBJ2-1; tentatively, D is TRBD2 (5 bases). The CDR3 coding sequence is TGTGCCAGCAGTCACCGACTTGCCGGGAACACCGAGCAGTTCTTC. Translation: CASSHRLAGNTEQFF.